Shown below are 27 T cell receptor beta chains from a single sample sequenced in a study of OX40 agonist ivuxolimab in advanced cancers. Clones were read by immunoSEQ multiplex PCR, and TCRdb kept only the in-frame ones, dropping some. This repertoire shows tens of thousands of clones, about nine tenths found once; its top ten account for under 2.5%. Source: CD4+ or CD8+ T cells sorted from blood, taken in a trial of the OX40 agonist ivuxolimab. All receptors come from an adult with an advanced solid tumor such as melanoma, head and neck, liver or kidney cancer.

The rearrangement joins TRBV10-2 to TRBJ1-1; D remains unclear. The V gene lost 3 bases and the J gene lost 0 bases, with 8 bases spanning the gap. Germline lookup yields CDR1 WSHSY and CDR2 SAAADI. This CDR3 has 14 amino acids. The CDR3 DNA reads as TGCGCCAGCAGTGAAAGGGTCATGAACACTGAAGCTTTCTTT. Its protein product is CASSERVMNTEAFF.

V and J are TRBV5-1 and TRBJ2-6, with D possibly being TRBD2 (5 bases). V shed 0 bases and J shed 4 bases, with 11 bases lying between them. The CDR3 totals 16 residues. Germline CDR1 SGHRS, CDR2 YFSETQ. CDR3 sequence: CASSLVSGRGANVLTF. The DNA for the CDR3 is TGCGCCAGCAGCTTGGTGTCGGGGAGAGGGGCCAACGTCCTGACTTTC.

The chain has TRBV7-9 and TRBJ2-7; D call uncertain. The germline V and J ends were trimmed by 4 bases and 4 bases, with 17 bases remaining between them. Per the germline V gene, CDR1 is SEHNR and CDR2 is FQNEAQ (reference sequence). The CDR3 has 15 residues. The CDR3 sequence is CASSSHPAIRYEQYF. The DNA for the CDR3 is TGTGCCAGCAGCTCCCATCCGGCGATCAGGTACGAGCAGTACTTC.

The J gene is TRBJ2-5, the V gene TRBV28; TRBD2 aligns across 9 bases. V dropped 5 bases and J dropped 7; count of bases not matched to a gene: 8. Looked up from germline, CDR1 is MDHEN and CDR2 is SYDVKM. The CDR3 length is 14 residues. The CDR3 is CASSSGGTWGTQYF. In nucleotides, the CDR3 is TGTGCCAGCAGTAGCGGGGGGACCTGGGGGACCCAGTACTTC.

The V call is TRBV6-1, the J call TRBJ2-3; 9 bases are shared with TRBD2. The V gene's germline CDR1 is MNHNS and CDR2 SASEGT. The CDR3 is 16 amino acids. Trimming removed 0 bases from V and 4 bases from J; junction bases left unmatched: 5. The CDR3 spells CASSEAPAGGPDTQYF. DNA for the CDR3: TGTGCCAGCAGTGAAGCGCCAGCGGGAGGTCCAGATACGCAGTATTTT.

V is TRBV7-2 and J is TRBJ2-1; D is uncertain. The CDR3 has 13 residues. Trimming removed 1 base at V and 5 bases at J, with 6 bases between. Germline CDR1 is SGHTA and CDR2 is FQGNSA. The CDR3 DNA is TGTGCCAGCAGCTTAGGGGCCCACAATGAGCAGTTCTTC. This encodes CASSLGAHNEQFF.

This chain links TRBV6-5 with TRBJ1-2, with D unclear. Germline-derived CDR1 and CDR2 are MNHEY and SVGAGI. The V end was cut by 6 bases, the J end by 6 bases, with 5 bases between. CDR3 length equals 10 residues. CDR3 sequence reads: CASRWDGYTF. The DNA of the CDR3 is TGTGCCAGCAGATGGGATGGCTACACCTTC.

The J gene is TRBJ2-7, the V gene TRBV9; perhaps TRBD2 as D (6 bases). The CDR3 length is 16 residues. Germline CDR1 SGDLS, CDR2 YYNGEE. V shed 4 bases and J shed 5 bases, with 22 bases lying between them. The CDR3, as DNA: TGTGCCAGCAGCCCTCGGGCGGGGTGGGGCTTCCACGAGCAGTACTTC. This sequence encodes CASSPRAGWGFHEQYF. Looking up the rest from reference TRBV9 and TRBJ2-7 gives the full variable domain: DSGVTQTPKHLITATGQRVTLRCSPRSGDLSVYWYQQSLDQGLQFLIQYYNGEERAKGNILERFSAQQFPDLHSELNLSSLELGDSALYFCASSPRAGWGFHEQYFGPGTRLTVT.

The genes are TRBV19 and TRBJ1-2, with a tentative D call TRBD1 (6 bases). V was cut by 1 base and J by 2 bases, with 8 bases left in between. The CDR3 runs 14 residues. Germline assignment: CDR1 LNHDA and CDR2 SQIVND (reference sequence). The CDR3 region has the DNA TGTGCCAGTAGTATAGGACAGGAGAACTATGGCTACACCTTC. Translating it yields CASSIGQENYGYTF.

V and J are TRBV6-5 and TRBJ1-5, with no clear D. This CDR3 is 12 amino acids long. Germline CDR1 reads MNHEY; CDR2 reads SVGAGI. Between the trimmed V and J ends, which lost 9 bases and 0 bases, there was a span of 6 bases. CDR3 sequence reads: CASQNSNQPQHF. CDR3 in DNA: TGTGCCAGTCAGAATAGCAATCAGCCCCAGCATTTT.

V is TRBV5-8 and J is TRBJ2-1, with TRBD2 identical over 8 bases. Germline V CDR1 and CDR2: SGHTS, YDEGEE. V was clipped by 0 bases and J by 2 bases; unmatched bases: 4. This CDR3 comprises 16 residues. CDR3 residues: CASSLDGGGTYNEQFF. The CDR3 DNA is TGTGCCAGCAGCTTGGACGGGGGGGGAACCTACAATGAGCAGTTCTTC.

The genes are TRBV7-3 and TRBJ2-1; 11 nucleotides agree with TRBD1. With 5 bases clipped from V and 8 bases from J, the junction kept 5 bases outside the gene matches. The CDR3 is 14 amino acids. The germline V gene encodes CDR1 SGHTA and CDR2 FQGTGA. The chain's CDR3 is CASSPGQGAYEQFF. The CDR3 coding sequence is TGTGCCAGCAGCCCAGGACAGGGGGCTTATGAGCAGTTCTTC.

In this sample, this clone turned up a few times. This rearrangement joins TRBV6-5 to TRBJ1-2; tentatively, D is TRBD1 (5 bases). The V gene lost 7 bases and the J gene lost 8 bases, with 14 bases spanning the gap. The V gene's germline CDR1 is MNHEY and CDR2 SVGAGI. The CDR3 extends over 12 amino acids. The CDR3 DNA follows: TGTGCCAGCACGGCCGGCGGGGCAGGCTACACCTTC. It translates to CASTAGGAGYTF.

Remarks on this clone: A read error may account for a junction end that differs from germline. The gene calls are TRBV6-1 and TRBJ1-2, with D maybe TRBD1 (6 bases). The germline gives CDR1 MNHNS, CDR2 SASEGT. This CDR3 is built from 15 residues. The CDR3: CAGSENPGQLFGYTF. Here the CDR3 DNA reads TGTGCCGGCAGTGAAAACCCAGGACAGCTCTTTGGCTACACCTTC.

This chain joins TRBV9 and TRBJ1-1; no reliable D call. Germline CDR1 is SGDLS and CDR2 is YYNGEE. V lost 0 bases to trimming and J lost 0 bases, with 12 bases between them. The CDR3 spans 16 residues. The CDR3 region is CASSVVMRAVNTEAFF. For the CDR3, the DNA is TGTGCCAGCAGCGTAGTCATGAGGGCGGTGAACACTGAAGCTTTCTTT.

V is TRBV25-1 and J is TRBJ1-3, with TRBD1 as a possible D gene (5 bases). The CDR3 is 13 residues long. Germline CDR1 MGHDK, CDR2 SYGVNS. Trimming shortened V by 8 bases and J by 3 bases, and 11 bases separated the two germline ends. CDR3 sequence: CASGAGGGNTIYF. The CDR3 nucleotides are TGTGCCAGCGGGGCGGGTGGTGGAAACACCATATATTTT.

The V call is TRBV7-9, the J call TRBJ1-3, with D maybe TRBD1 (6 bases). The length of the CDR3 is 14 residues. Germline assignment: CDR1 SEHNR and CDR2 FQNEAQ (reference sequence). V was trimmed by 5 bases and J by 0 bases, leaving 8 bases between them. The CDR3: CASSPDSSGNTIYF. The CDR3 bases are TGTGCCAGCAGCCCGGACAGCTCTGGAAACACCATATATTTT.

This chain links TRBV28 with TRBJ1-1, with D maybe TRBD1 (6 bases). Germline lookup yields CDR1 MDHEN and CDR2 SYDVKM. This CDR3 contains 12 residues. V lost 2 bases to trimming and J lost 8 bases, with 9 bases between them. CDR3 coding DNA: TGTGCCAGCAGTTTACTTACAGGGGAAGCTTTCTTT. Translation gives CASSLLTGEAFF. Full variable domain (outside the CDR3, taken from reference TRBV28 and TRBJ1-1): DVKVTQSSRYLVKRTGEKVFLECVQDMDHENMFWYRQDPGLGLRLIYFSYDVKMKEKGDIPEGYSVSREKKERFSLILESASTNQTSMYLCASSLLTGEAFFGQGTRLTVV.

This chain uses TRBV28 with TRBJ1-5; D remains unclear. CDR3 length: 13 amino acids. The ends were cut back, 4 bases at V and 3 bases at J, with 7 bases in the middle. Looked up from germline, CDR1 is MDHEN and CDR2 is SYDVKM. This CDR3 reads CASSYMPNQPQHF. In nucleotides, the CDR3 is TGTGCCAGCAGTTACATGCCCAATCAGCCCCAGCATTTT.

V gene TRBV7-2 combines with J gene TRBJ2-1, with 7 positions matching TRBD1. Looked up from germline, CDR1 is SGHTA and CDR2 is FQGNSA. CDR3 length equals 16 residues. The trim removed 3 bases at V and 0 bases at J, leaving 5 bases unmatched. CDR3 residues: CASSFTTGSSYNEQFF. For the CDR3, the DNA is TGTGCCAGCAGCTTTACGACAGGGAGCTCCTACAATGAGCAGTTCTTC.

The V and J genes are TRBV7-2 and TRBJ1-1; possible D gene TRBD1, 5 bases. Germline loops: CDR1 SGHTA, CDR2 FQGNSA. Trimming cost V 5 bases and J 4 bases, with 14 bases left between them. The CDR3 runs to 14 residues. The CDR3, as DNA: TGTGCCAGCAGCCCACGCATGGGGGGCACTGAAGCTTTCTTT. As protein: CASSPRMGGTEAFF.

The chain is built from TRBV6-1 and TRBJ1-2, with D possibly matching TRBD1 (6 bases). V was trimmed by 6 bases and J by 4 bases, leaving 15 bases between them. The CDR3 length is 14 residues. Germline assignment: CDR1 MNHNS and CDR2 SASEGT. The DNA for the CDR3 is TGTGCCAGCAGACCTACCCAGGGGACCTATGGCTACACCTTC. Protein: CASRPTQGTYGYTF.

V is TRBV6-5 and J is TRBJ2-3; tentatively, D is TRBD1 (6 bases). Trimming shortened V by 6 bases and J by 4 bases, and 17 bases separated the two germline ends. This CDR3 has 15 amino acids. Germline V gene sequence: CDR1 MNHEY, CDR2 SVGAGI. CDR3 nucleotides: TGTGCCAGCAGCTCCGACAGGTTCGGCCCAGATACGCAGTATTTT. Amino acids: CASSSDRFGPDTQYF.

The rearrangement uses TRBV30 and TRBJ1-2; D gene unclear. V was trimmed by 3 bases and J by 4 bases, leaving 15 bases between them. The CDR3 is 14 amino acids. Germline values: CDR1 GTSNPN, CDR2 SVGIG (reference sequence). CDR3 sequence reads: CAWRAGRLGYGYTF. The CDR3 DNA reads as TGTGCCTGGAGGGCGGGGAGGTTGGGCTATGGCTACACCTTC.

The chain has TRBV14 and TRBJ1-2; 10 bases line up with TRBD1. There are 13 residues in the CDR3. Germline V gene sequence: CDR1 SGHDN, CDR2 FVKESK. V dropped 4 bases and J dropped 7; count of bases not matched to a gene: 3. CDR3 amino acids: CASSRQGAPGYTF. As DNA, the CDR3 is TGTGCCAGCAGCCGACAGGGGGCCCCTGGCTACACCTTC.

The J gene is TRBJ1-1, the V gene TRBV28; 11 bases align to TRBD1. With 1 base clipped from V and 3 bases from J, the junction kept 13 bases outside the gene matches. CDR3 length: 19 amino acids. Germline assignment: CDR1 MDHEN and CDR2 SYDVKM. The CDR3 nucleotides are TGTGCCAGCAGTTTATCTTTGGGACAGGGGGACAGGAGGGACACTGAAGCTTTCTTT. Amino acid sequence: CASSLSLGQGDRRDTEAFF.

This chain's CDR3 is CASSLERGNTEAFF. CDR3 in DNA: TGTGCCAGCAGTTTAGAAAGAGGTAACACTGAAGCTTTCTTT. The genes are TRBV28 and TRBJ1-1, with D unclear. Germline V CDR1 and CDR2: MDHEN, SYDVKM. V lost 2 bases and J 2 bases, leaving 9 bases between the germline ends. This CDR3 comprises 14 residues.